The rows below give T cell receptor beta chains drawn from one sample of a study of T-cell reconstitution after alpha-beta-depleted transplantation in children. TCRdb called the PCR reads again in MiXCR, with one record for every CDR3 protein. The table includes 550,000 to 600,000 distinct CDR3 sequences, roughly 24% detected once. The sample consisted of PBMCs, mostly from graft donor cells, taken 360 days after TCRalphabeta/CD19-depleted stem cell transplant. Receptor source: a boy under three years old who had a stem cell transplant for acute myeloid leukemia, so the T cells may come from the graft donor. Each CDR3 is given with its conserved first and last residue. A D gene is named only where the DNA matches it firmly. Some rows mark clone size as missing; the rest say once, few, many or name a class of expanded clone.

clone size: few; V gene: TRBV7-3; J gene: TRBJ2-1; D gene: TRBD2; CDR3 DNA: TGTGCCAGCAGCTTAAGTCGGGGGGGCTACAATGAGCAGTTCTTC; CDR3 protein: CASSLSRGGYNEQFF
clone size: NA; V gene: TRBV6-6; J gene: TRBJ2-1; D gene: TRBD1; CDR3 DNA: TGTGCCAGCGGACAGGACGGTGAGCAGTTCTTC; CDR3 protein: CASGQDGEQFF
clone size: few; V gene: TRBV15; J gene: TRBJ1-1; D gene: NA; CDR3 DNA: TGTGCCACCAGAGATCGTGATGAAGCTTTCTTT; CDR3 protein: CATRDRDEAFF
clone size: few; V gene: TRBV12-3/TRBV12-4; J gene: TRBJ1-2; D gene: NA; CDR3 DNA: TGTGCCAGCAGTTTGAGGGGGGCGCGTACCTATGGCTACACCTTC; CDR3 protein: CASSLRGARTYGYTF
clone size: few; V gene: TRBV24-1; J gene: TRBJ2-1; D gene: NA; CDR3 DNA: TGTGCCACCAGCGAAGGACTACCTTACAATGAGCAGTTCTTC; CDR3 protein: CATSEGLPYNEQFF
clone size: many; V gene: TRBV12-5; J gene: TRBJ2-3; D gene: NA; CDR3 DNA: TGTGCTAGTGGTTTCGGTACTAGCACAGATACGCAGTATTTT; CDR3 protein: CASGFGTSTDTQYF
clone size: NA; V gene: TRBV12-3/TRBV12-4; J gene: TRBJ1-1; D gene: NA; CDR3 DNA: TGTGCCAGCAGTCTACAAAACATGAACACTGAAGCTTTCTTT; CDR3 protein: CASSLQNMNTEAFF
clone size: NA; V gene: TRBV12-3/TRBV12-4; J gene: TRBJ2-5; D gene: TRBD1; CDR3 DNA: TGTGCCAGCAGGTTCACCGGACAGGGGCCAGAGACCCAGTACTTC; CDR3 protein: CASRFTGQGPETQYF
clone size: few; V gene: TRBV19; J gene: TRBJ1-3; D gene: NA; CDR3 DNA: TGTGCCAGTAGTCATCTCCGGGACACCCCGCTTTTT; CDR3 protein: CASSHLRDTPLF
clone size: NA; V gene: TRBV4-1; J gene: TRBJ1-1; D gene: NA; CDR3 DNA: TGCGCCAGCAGCCAAGGTCCCCGTGGAGGGACTGAAGCTTTCTTT; CDR3 protein: CASSQGPRGGTEAFF
clone size: many; V gene: TRBV12-3/TRBV12-4; J gene: TRBJ2-5; D gene: NA; CDR3 DNA: TGTGCCAGCAGTTTTGTGGGGGGGCCCGGGGAGACCCAGTACTTC; CDR3 protein: CASSFVGGPGETQYF